This T cell receptor (beta chain) appears in the sequencing data of a study of blood T cell repertoires in COVID-19. Background on the study: Material from acute and convalescent COVID-19 was sourced from the United States, Italy and Spain. From T cells, B-cell-depleted T cells, or PBMCs came the material, which was cDNA or gDNA.

Sequenced by immunoSEQ multiplex PCR; TCRdb stores in-frame clones only, minus some. The sample shows roughly 230,000 clones, 75% to 85% of them seen only once. V lost 0 bases to trimming and J lost 8 bases, with 7 bases between them. The CDR3 covers 13 residues. Germline V gene lookup returns CDR1 SGHAT and CDR2 FQNNGV. The Seattle site enrolled patients during active infection and followed them longitudinally. The TCR originated in a man aged 45-65 years with COVID-19, enrolled during active disease. The sequenced sample consisted of peripheral blood. This chain uses TRBV11-2 with TRBJ1-4; D gene ambiguous. CDR3 in amino acids: CASSLERTEKLFF. The DNA for the CDR3 is TGTGCCAGCAGCTTAGAAAGAACAGAAAAACTGTTTTTT.